The 31 T cell receptor beta chains presented below share a single source sample, sequenced in a study of T cells in Graves' hyperthyroidism and ophthalmopathy. RNA transcripts yielded amplified TCR beta CDR3 regions. TCR CDR3 regions were first amplified by RT-PCR with HTBI primers. TCRdb reprocessed the multiplex PCR reads with MiXCR, giving one entry per CDR3 protein. There are about 660,000 distinct CDR3 sequences in the sample; 45% occur only once, and less than 9.5% lies in the top ten. The specimen was peripheral blood or thyroid tissue (not recorded which). These receptors originate from an adult man with Graves' disease, either hyperthyroidism or ophthalmopathy (not recorded which).

This clonotype turned up a few times. This sequence joins TRBV3-1 and TRBJ2-7, with D unresolved. V was cut by 2 bases and J by 3 bases, with 14 bases left in between. The CDR3 has 15 residues. The germline CDR1 and CDR2 sequences are LGHDT and YNNKEL (reference sequence). The CDR3 DNA is TGTGCCAGCAGCCAAAGGAATGCGCCTAACTACGAGCAGTACTTC. Translating gives CASSQRNAPNYEQYF.

This sequence joins TRBV7-2 and TRBJ2-2; 7 nucleotides align to TRBD1. The CDR3 contains 14 residues. V lost 2 bases, J lost 7 bases, and 4 bases stayed unmatched. From germline, CDR1 is SGHTA and CDR2 FQGNSA. CDR3 in amino acids: CASSLRQGHGELFF. CDR3 nucleotides: TGTGCCAGCAGCTTAAGACAGGGCCACGGGGAGCTGTTTTTT.

With respect to this clonotype: A junction boundary mismatches the germline segment, possibly from a read error. The rearrangement uses TRBV7-2 and TRBJ2-2; 9 nucleotides match TRBD1. The CDR3 has 14 residues. Germline V gene lookup returns CDR1 SGHTA and CDR2 FQGNSA. This chain's CDR3 is CASSLQGAGGELFF. CDR3 sequence (DNA): TGCGCCAGCAGTCTACAGGGGGCGGGCGGGGAGCTGTTTTTT. Full variable domain (remainder filled in from reference TRBV7-2 and TRBJ2-2): GAGVSQSPSNKVTEKGKDVELRCDPISGHTALYWYRQSLGQGLEFLIYFQGNSAPDKSGLPSDRFSAERTGGSVSTLTIQRTQQEDSAVYLCASSLQGAGGELFFGEGSRLTVL.

At least ten counts were recorded for this clonotype. J is TRBJ1-2 and V is TRBV10-3; D may be TRBD1 (5 bases). The CDR3 sequence is 15 residues long. Trimming took off 3 bases at V and 0 bases at J, with 11 bases between the two ends. CDR1 and CDR2 (germline): ENHRY, SYGVKD. The CDR3 bases are TGTGCCATCAGTGACCGGGACGGCGCTAACTATGGCTACACCTTC. This encodes CAISDRDGANYGYTF.

This clonotype turned up a few times. The chain links TRBV20-1 to TRBJ1-6; D is undetermined. The CDR3 covers 14 residues. Germline CDR1 and CDR2: DFQATT and SNEGSKA (reference sequence). V was shortened by 3 bases and J by 6 bases, with 12 bases between the two germline ends. The CDR3 DNA reads as TGCAGTGCTAGTCGGGGTCAGGTTAATTCACCCCTCCACTTT. It yields the protein CSASRGQVNSPLHF.

The chain links TRBV12-3 or TRBV12-4 to TRBJ2-5, with 9 bases fitting TRBD1. CDR3 length: 16 residues. With 6 bases clipped from V and 3 bases from J, the junction kept 11 bases outside the gene matches. This chain's CDR3 is CASRNSGTGRKETQYF. DNA of the CDR3: TGTGCCAGCAGAAACTCCGGGACAGGGAGGAAAGAGACCCAGTACTTC.

The chain has TRBV29-1 and TRBJ2-6; 9 nucleotides agree with TRBD1. The germline gives CDR1 SQVTM, CDR2 ANQGSEA. This CDR3 comprises 16 residues. Here the CDR3 reads CSGGGQGHGGANVLTF. The DNA of the CDR3 is TGCAGTGGAGGGGGACAGGGTCATGGTGGGGCCAACGTCCTGACTTTC. Full variable domain (missing parts from reference TRBV29-1 and TRBJ2-6): SAVISQKPSRDICQRGTSLTIQCQVDSQVTMMFWYRQQPGQSLTLIATANQGSEATYESGFVIDKFPISRPNLTFSTLTVSNMSPEDSSIYLCSGGGQGHGGANVLTFGAGSRLTVL.

As DNA, the CDR3 is TGTGCCAGCACTAGTAGCACTGAAGCTTTCTTT. The encoded protein is CASTSSTEAFF. This chain links TRBV14 with TRBJ1-1; no clear D gene. This CDR3 comprises 11 residues. Trimming left V 7 bases short and J 4 bases short, with 7 bases between. CDR1 SGHDN and CDR2 FVKESK come from the germline V gene.

In DNA, the CDR3 is TGTGCCAGCACGGCTACACCTTCCACCTACGAGCAGTACTTC. This gives the protein CASTATPSTYEQYF. The rearrangement uses TRBV25-1 and TRBJ2-7, with D hard to call. Trimming took off 7 bases at V and 2 bases at J, with 15 bases between the two ends. The germline V gene has CDR1 MGHDK and CDR2 SYGVNS. This CDR3 has 14 amino acids.

This clonotype has at least ten counts. The chain employs TRBV7-2 and TRBJ2-7; 7 bases align to TRBD1. From germline, CDR1 is SGHTA and CDR2 FQGNSA. Trimming removed 1 base from V and 5 bases from J; junction bases left unmatched: 5. The CDR3 spans 14 residues. The CDR3 coding sequence is TGTGCCAGCAGCTTAGACAGGGACAGTAACGAGCAGTACTTC. Amino acids: CASSLDRDSNEQYF. The whole variable domain, filled in from reference TRBV7-2 and TRBJ2-7, reads GAGVSQSPSNKVTEKGKDVELRCDPISGHTALYWYRQSLGQGLEFLIYFQGNSAPDKSGLPSDRFSAERTGGSVSTLTIQRTQQEDSAVYLCASSLDRDSNEQYFGPGTRLTVT.

The V call is TRBV10-3, the J call TRBJ2-5; D gene uncertain. The CDR3 runs to 9 residues. Looked up from germline, CDR1 is ENHRY and CDR2 is SYGVKD. V lost 7 bases and J lost 5, with 2 bases in between. The CDR3 loop reads CAIMETQYF. Here the CDR3 DNA reads TGTGCCATCATGGAGACCCAGTACTTC.

Points on this clonotype: A much larger clone differs by one base, so this may be a read error. The chain joins TRBV2 to TRBJ1-5; 9 nucleotides agree with TRBD1. The CDR3 is 13 residues long. CDR1 SNHLY and CDR2 FYNNEI come from the germline V gene. The CDR3 protein is CASSGTGYQAQHF. CDR3 coding DNA: TGTGCCAGCAGCGGGACAGGGTATCAGGCCCAGCATTTT.

At least ten counts were recorded for this clonotype. This chain joins TRBV10-3 and TRBJ1-2, with 7 bases lining up with TRBD1. The CDR3 consists of 15 residues. CDR1 and CDR2 (germline): ENHRY, SYGVKD. V gave up 8 bases and J gave up 4 bases; unmatched junction bases: 13. The DNA of the CDR3 is TGTGCCATCCGGCCTCAATTGACAGGGACCTATGGCTACACCTTC. This translates into CAIRPQLTGTYGYTF.

This clonotype was counted many times. This chain joins TRBV7-9 and TRBJ1-6, with 7 positions matching TRBD1. This CDR3 contains 14 residues. Trimming removed 5 bases from V and 7 bases from J; junction bases left unmatched: 5. CDR1 and CDR2 from the germline V gene are SEHNR and FQNEAQ (reference sequence). The DNA for the CDR3 is TGTGCCAGCAGCCCGGACAGGAGCAATTCACCCCTCCACTTT. Its protein product is CASSPDRSNSPLHF.

This clonotype has just a few counts. The chain couples TRBV20-1 to TRBJ1-1, with 7 positions matching TRBD1. CDR1 is DFQATT and CDR2 is SNEGSKA in the germline V gene (reference sequence). The CDR3 sequence is 16 residues long. Trimming cost V 3 bases and J 3 bases; bases outside gene matches: 13. CDR3 DNA sequence: TGCAGTGCTAGGCGGGACAGTCGGACGAAGGACACTGAAGCTTTCTTT. It yields the protein CSARRDSRTKDTEAFF.

The V call is TRBV6-5, the J call TRBJ2-7; a possible D gene is TRBD1 (5 bases). The length of the CDR3 is 13 residues. Germline CDR1 reads MNHEY; CDR2 reads SVGAGI. Trimming took off 6 bases at V and 4 bases at J, with 13 bases between the two ends. CDR3 sequence (DNA): TGTGCCAGCAGGCCAGGGATATCATACGAGCAGTACTTC. Translated, it gives CASRPGISYEQYF.

This clonotype was picked up one time. The V and J genes are TRBV24-1 and TRBJ2-5; 13 bases line up with TRBD2. The CDR3 length is 17 residues. Germline V lookup: CDR1 KGHDR, CDR2 SFDVKD. V dropped 3 bases and J dropped 4; count of bases not matched to a gene: 7. The CDR3 nucleotides are TGTGCCACCAGTGATCAGACTAGCGGGGGGATGAGAGAGACCCAGTACTTC. This translates into CATSDQTSGGMRETQYF.

V gene TRBV7-9 combines with J gene TRBJ1-4; D uncertain. This CDR3 spans 15 amino acids. From germline, CDR1 is SEHNR and CDR2 FQNEAQ (reference sequence). V was cut by 5 bases and J by 7 bases, with 17 bases left in between. The CDR3 DNA reads TGTGCCAGCAGCCCCATCTTCGGTACTGGTGAAAAACTGTTTTTT. Translating it yields CASSPIFGTGEKLFF.

In its sample, this clonotype was seen many times. The V gene is TRBV7-9, the J gene TRBJ2-7; no clear D gene. This CDR3 comprises 13 residues. Per germline, CDR1 SEHNR and CDR2 FQNEAQ (reference sequence). V was clipped by 5 bases and J by 3 bases, with 11 bases between them. CDR3 DNA sequence: TGTGCCAGCAGCGCCGGCCGAGGCTACGAGCAGTACTTC. It codes for CASSAGRGYEQYF.

This clonotype was observed a handful of times. The chain couples TRBV5-1 to TRBJ2-5; no clear D gene. Trimming took 0 bases from V and 14 from J, leaving 14 bases between them. The CDR3 sequence is 12 residues long. The germline gives CDR1 SGHRS, CDR2 YFSETQ. In DNA form, the CDR3 reads TGCGCCAGCAGCTTGGATAGCAAGCTCCCTTACTTC. Translated: CASSLDSKLPYF. Full variable domain (rest looked up from reference TRBV5-1 and TRBJ2-5): KAGVTQTPRYLIKTRGQQVTLSCSPISGHRSVSWYQQTPGQGLQFLFEYFSETQRNKGNFPGRFSGRQFSNSRSEMNVSTLELGDSALYLCASSLDSKLPYFGPGTRLLVL.

The chain carries TRBV20-1 and TRBJ2-5; 7 positions agree with TRBD1. The CDR3 is 14 residues long. Germline CDR1 and CDR2: DFQATT and SNEGSKA (reference sequence). Germline trimming cut 0 bases from V and 4 bases from J; bases unmatched to any gene: 5. Written as DNA, the CDR3 is TGCAGTGCTAGAGACTACAGGGGAAGAGAGACCCAGTACTTC. Protein product: CSARDYRGRETQYF.

Only one count was recorded for this clonotype. The junction departs from the called germline gene at one end, perhaps through a read error. The rearrangement joins TRBV7-2 to TRBJ2-6; TRBD1 is a possible D gene (5 bases). The CDR3 covers 15 residues. Germline loops: CDR1 SGHTA, CDR2 FQGNSA. The CDR3 spells CASSLGGAGTNVLTF. In nucleotides, the CDR3 is TGTGCCAGCAGCTTAGGTGGGGCTGGGACCAACGTCCTGACTTTC.

This clonotype has just a few counts. This sequence joins TRBV6-5 and TRBJ1-1, with a tentative D call TRBD1 (5 bases). V was trimmed by 5 bases and J by 1 base, leaving 20 bases between them. CDR3 length: 17 residues. Germline V gene data show CDR1 as MNHEY and CDR2 as SVGAGI. CDR3 in DNA: TGTGCCAGCAGTCTCTCCGCACGGGGGTCCGGGAACACTGAAGCTTTCTTT. Translating gives CASSLSARGSGNTEAFF.

The chain joins TRBV2 to TRBJ1-5; the match to TRBD1 covers 8 bases. The V gene end was trimmed by 7 bases and the J gene end by 4 bases; junction bases not matched to a gene: 6. The germline V gene encodes CDR1 SNHLY and CDR2 FYNNEI. The CDR3 length is 14 residues. The CDR3 sequence is CASTRDRPNQPQHF. The DNA for the CDR3 is TGTGCCAGCACCCGGGACAGGCCAAATCAGCCCCAGCATTTT. The full variable domain, with the rest looked up from reference TRBV2 and TRBJ1-5, is EPEVTQTPSHQVTQMGQEVILRCVPISNHLYFYWYRQILGQKVEFLVSFYNNEISEKSEIFDDQFSVERPDGSNFTLKIRSTKLEDSAMYFCASTRDRPNQPQHFGDGTRLSIL.

The chain is built from TRBV6-1 and TRBJ1-1; D remains ambiguous. The germline V gene encodes CDR1 MNHNS and CDR2 SASEGT. This CDR3 region has 14 residues. With 1 base removed from V and 5 bases from J, the gap between germline ends came to 11 bases. CDR3 protein: CASSEVLDRTEAFF. CDR3 in DNA: TGTGCCAGCAGTGAAGTTCTGGATCGGACTGAAGCTTTCTTT.

A word on this clonotype: A clone one base away is much larger, so this may be a read error. The chain has TRBV24-1 and TRBJ1-5, with D unclear. The CDR3 is 13 residues long. From germline, CDR1 is KGHDR and CDR2 SFDVKD. CDR3 sequence: CATSAHRDQLQHF. The DNA for the CDR3 is TGTGCCACCAGCGCACACAGAGATCAGCTCCAGCATTTT.

J is TRBJ2-7 and V is TRBV7-9, with 16 nucleotides matching TRBD2. With the DNA end fitting TRBJ2-1 better, the J assignment may be wrong. The CDR3 is 21 residues long. Per the germline V gene, CDR1 is SEHNR and CDR2 is FQNEAQ (reference sequence). The CDR3 DNA is TGTGCCAGCAGTTTGTCCGGGACTAGCGGGGGGGCCCGGTTCTCCTACAATGAGCAGTTCTTC. This encodes CASSLSGTSGGARFSYNEQFF.

This chain uses TRBV7-2 with TRBJ2-2, with D possibly being TRBD2 (5 bases). Trimming removed 5 bases from V and 4 bases from J, with 14 bases in between. The CDR3 is made up of 15 amino acids. Germline values: CDR1 SGHTA, CDR2 FQGNSA. CDR3 DNA sequence: TGTGCCAGCAGCGTAGGTCCGGGGAGCACCGGGGAGCTGTTTTTT. Its translation is CASSVGPGSTGELFF.

The rearrangement links TRBV14 to TRBJ1-4; TRBD1 might be the D (5 bases). The CDR3 contains 15 residues. Germline V gene lookup returns CDR1 SGHDN and CDR2 FVKESK. The germline V and J ends were trimmed by 6 bases and 6 bases, with 17 bases remaining between them. CDR3 region: CASSHLQGSDEKLFF. CDR3 DNA: TGTGCCAGCAGTCATCTTCAGGGCTCAGATGAAAAACTGTTTTTT.

This clonotype has ten or more counts. This chain connects TRBV2 to TRBJ1-5, with 9 nucleotides matching TRBD1. Germline CDR1 SNHLY, CDR2 FYNNEI. CDR3 length equals 15 residues. Trimming took 7 bases from V and 2 from J; bases not matched to a gene: 6. The CDR3 DNA reads TGTGCCAGCAAAACAGGGGGCTTAGGCAATCAGCCCCAGCATTTT. Protein product: CASKTGGLGNQPQHF.

This clonotype appeared many times. This sequence joins TRBV5-1 and TRBJ1-1; 10 bases fit TRBD1. This CDR3 is 12 amino acids long. The J segment lost 11 bases and the V segment lost 6 bases, leaving 7 bases of the junction unmatched. Per the germline V gene, CDR1 is SGHRS and CDR2 is YFSETQ. The CDR3 loop reads CASMGTGDVAFF. CDR3 bases: TGCGCCAGCATGGGGACAGGGGATGTTGCTTTCTTT.